One sample yielded the 8 T cell receptor beta chains listed below, sequenced in a study of control samples from healthy donors and cancer patients. Sequenced by immunoSEQ multiplex PCR; TCRdb stores in-frame clones only, minus some. The sample has under 60,000 clones; around 94% are singletons. Sequencing was performed on blood. Receptors were obtained from a man aged 25-40 years in good health.

The chain carries TRBV5-4 and TRBJ1-2; 9 bases match TRBD1. The V segment lost 4 bases and the J segment 10 bases; nucleotides outside the gene matches: 8. Germline V gene sequence: CDR1 SGHNT, CDR2 YYREEE (reference sequence). The CDR3 extends over 13 amino acids. CDR3 in DNA: TGTGCCAGCAGCGGGGGGGACAGGGCATACTACACCTTC. Its translation: CASSGGDRAYYTF.

This clone showed up just once. The rearrangement uses TRBV7-9 and TRBJ1-4; TRBD1 matches 8 bases. The J segment lost 6 bases and the V segment lost 8 bases, leaving 8 bases of the junction unmatched. This CDR3 spans 14 amino acids. Per germline, CDR1 SEHNR and CDR2 FQNEAQ (reference sequence). CDR3 region: CASQEDRVHEKLFF. CDR3 DNA sequence: TGTGCCAGCCAAGAGGACAGGGTCCATGAAAAACTGTTTTTT.

The chain is built from TRBV6-6 and TRBJ1-5; D is ambiguous. The CDR3 loop spans 14 amino acids. Germline values: CDR1 MNHNY, CDR2 SVGAGI (reference sequence). V lost 4 bases and J lost 3, with 10 bases in between. The CDR3 is CASSFRHLNQPQHF. The DNA of the CDR3 is TGTGCCAGCAGTTTTAGGCATCTCAATCAGCCCCAGCATTTT.

The chain carries TRBV6-4 and TRBJ2-1, with D perhaps assigned TRBD1 or TRBD2 (6 bases each). The CDR3 has 15 residues. V was pared by 4 bases and J by 9 bases, with 19 bases between. CDR1 and CDR2 (germline): MRHNA, SNTAGT. The CDR3 DNA follows: TGTGCCAGCAGTGCCCAACAGGGCAATAGCGGTGAGCAGTTCTTC. It codes for CASSAQQGNSGEQFF.

This clone has a single count. The rearrangement joins TRBV6-4 to TRBJ2-3; perhaps TRBD2 as D (6 bases). CDR3 size: 11 residues. Germline CDR1 reads MRHNA; CDR2 reads SNTAGT. The V and J ends lost 0 bases and 15 bases respectively, with 10 bases between them. CDR3 nucleotide sequence: TGTGCCAGCAGTGACTCGGGGGGAATATATTTT. Its protein is CASSDSGGIYF.

This chain joins TRBV19 and TRBJ1-4; D uncertain. Looked up from germline, CDR1 is LNHDA and CDR2 is SQIVND (reference sequence). Deletions cut 5 bases from V and 0 bases from J, with 10 bases between. This CDR3 is 15 amino acids long. The CDR3 region is CASSGSDATNEKLFF. The CDR3 DNA follows: TGTGCCAGTAGTGGGTCAGATGCAACTAATGAAAAACTGTTTTTT.

This chain links TRBV7-8 with TRBJ1-5; D gene uncertain. There are 16 residues in the CDR3. Trimming removed 2 bases at V and 4 bases at J, with 15 bases between. The germline V gene encodes CDR1 SGHVS and CDR2 FQNEAQ. The CDR3 DNA reads as TGTGCCAGCAGCTTAAACAGTGACGAAACAAATCAGCCCCAGCATTTT. This gives the protein CASSLNSDETNQPQHF.

The genes are TRBV23-1 and TRBJ2-1; D is perhaps TRBD2 (5 bases). TRBV23-1 is designated an ORF whose function remains uncertain. V was shortened by 0 bases and J by 4 bases, with 13 bases between the two germline ends. The CDR3 has 16 amino acids. The CDR3 DNA reads TGCGCCAGCAGTCAATCTTACGGGAAGTTTTACAATGAGCAGTTCTTC. Translation: CASSQSYGKFYNEQFF.